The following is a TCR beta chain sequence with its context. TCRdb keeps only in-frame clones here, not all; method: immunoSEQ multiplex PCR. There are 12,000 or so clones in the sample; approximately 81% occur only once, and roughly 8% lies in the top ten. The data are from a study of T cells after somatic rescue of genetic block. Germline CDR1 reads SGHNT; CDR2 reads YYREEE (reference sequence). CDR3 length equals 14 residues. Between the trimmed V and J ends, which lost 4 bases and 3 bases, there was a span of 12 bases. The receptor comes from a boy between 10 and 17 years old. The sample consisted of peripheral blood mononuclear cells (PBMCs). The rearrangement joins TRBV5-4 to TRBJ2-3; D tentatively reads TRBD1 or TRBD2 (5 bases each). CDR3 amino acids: CASSRWWGTDTQYF. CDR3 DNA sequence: TGTGCCAGCAGCCGGTGGTGGGGGACAGATACGCAGTATTTT.